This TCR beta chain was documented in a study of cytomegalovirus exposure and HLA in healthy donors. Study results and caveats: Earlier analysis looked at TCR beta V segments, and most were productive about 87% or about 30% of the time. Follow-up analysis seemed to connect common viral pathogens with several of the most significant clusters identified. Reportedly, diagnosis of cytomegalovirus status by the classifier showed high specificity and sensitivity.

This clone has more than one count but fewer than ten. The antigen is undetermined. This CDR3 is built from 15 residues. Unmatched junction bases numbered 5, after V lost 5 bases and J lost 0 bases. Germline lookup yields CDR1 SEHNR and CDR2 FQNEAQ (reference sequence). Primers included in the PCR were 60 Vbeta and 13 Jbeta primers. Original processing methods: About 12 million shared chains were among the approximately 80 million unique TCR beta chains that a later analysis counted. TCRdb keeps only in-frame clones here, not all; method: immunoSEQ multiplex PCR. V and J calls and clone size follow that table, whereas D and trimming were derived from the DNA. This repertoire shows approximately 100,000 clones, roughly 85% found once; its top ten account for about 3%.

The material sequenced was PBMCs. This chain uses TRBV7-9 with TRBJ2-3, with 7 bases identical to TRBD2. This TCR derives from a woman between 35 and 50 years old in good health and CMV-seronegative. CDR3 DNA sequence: TGTGCCAGCAGCCAGACTAGCTCTAGCACAGATACGCAGTATTTT. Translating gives CASSQTSSSTDTQYF.